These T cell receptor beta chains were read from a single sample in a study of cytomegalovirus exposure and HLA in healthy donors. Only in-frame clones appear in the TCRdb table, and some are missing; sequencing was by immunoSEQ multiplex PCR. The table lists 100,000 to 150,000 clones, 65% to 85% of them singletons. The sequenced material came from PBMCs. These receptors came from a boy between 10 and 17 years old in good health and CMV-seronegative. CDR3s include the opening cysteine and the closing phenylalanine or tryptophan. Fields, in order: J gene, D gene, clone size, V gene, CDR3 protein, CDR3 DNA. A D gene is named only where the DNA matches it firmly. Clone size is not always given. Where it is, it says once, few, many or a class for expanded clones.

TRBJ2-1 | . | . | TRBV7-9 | CASSPSGNWNEQFF | TGTGCCAGCAGCCCCTCCGGGAATTGGAATGAGCAGTTCTTC
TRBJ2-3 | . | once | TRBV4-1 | CASSQETYSTDTQYF | TGCGCCAGCAGCCAAGAAACCTATAGCACAGATACGCAGTATTTT
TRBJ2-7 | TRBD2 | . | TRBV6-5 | CASRILAGAYEQYF | TGTGCCAGCAGAATCTTAGCGGGGGCCTACGAGCAGTACTTC
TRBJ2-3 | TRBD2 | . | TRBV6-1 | CASSDDQAGGRPDTQYF | TGTGCCAGCAGTGACGACCAGGCGGGCGGGAGGCCAGATACGCAGTATTTT
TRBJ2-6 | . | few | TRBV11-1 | CASSSSGIDGANVLTF | TGTGCCAGCAGTTCCTCAGGGATTGATGGGGCCAACGTCCTGACTTTC
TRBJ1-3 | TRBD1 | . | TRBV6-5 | CASSSTGGRNTIYF | TGTGCCAGCAGTTCGACAGGGGGTCGAAACACCATATATTTT
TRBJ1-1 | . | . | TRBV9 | CASSRQGNTEAFF | TGTGCCAGCAGCCGTCAGGGGAACACTGAAGCTTTCTTT
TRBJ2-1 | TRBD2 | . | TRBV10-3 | CAIRTTSGRGNEQFF | TGTGCCATCAGGACGACTAGCGGGAGAGGTAATGAGCAGTTCTTC
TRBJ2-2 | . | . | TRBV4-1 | CASSSSGGGELFF | TGCGCCAGCAGCAGTAGCGGAGGGGGGGAGCTGTTTTTT
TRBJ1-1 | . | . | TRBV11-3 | CASSLGASNTEAFF | TGTGCCAGCAGCTTAGGGGCTTCGAACACTGAAGCTTTCTTT
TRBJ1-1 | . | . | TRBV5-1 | CASSLGGGENPEAFF | TGCGCCAGCAGCTTGGGAGGGGGGGAGAACCCTGAAGCTTTCTTT
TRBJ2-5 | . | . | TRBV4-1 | CASSQGQRKETQYF | TGCGCCAGCAGCCAAGGCCAGCGGAAAGAGACCCAGTACTTC
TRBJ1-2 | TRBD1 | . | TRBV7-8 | CASSLTETGGYGYTF | TGTGCCAGCAGCTTAACCGAGACAGGGGGCTATGGCTACACCTTC
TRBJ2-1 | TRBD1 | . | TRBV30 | CAWSVSRGGDEQFF | TGTGCCTGGAGTGTCTCTCGAGGGGGCGATGAGCAGTTCTTC
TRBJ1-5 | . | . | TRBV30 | CAWSVPGDRQPQHF | TGTGCCTGGAGTGTACCAGGGGATCGACAGCCCCAGCATTTT
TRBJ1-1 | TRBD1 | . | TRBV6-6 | CASSYYVGQGSEAFF | TGTGCCAGCAGTTATTACGTGGGACAGGGTAGTGAAGCTTTCTTT
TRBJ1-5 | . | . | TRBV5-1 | CASSLEGVKQPQHF | TGCGCCAGCAGCTTGGAAGGGGTCAAACAGCCCCAGCATTTT
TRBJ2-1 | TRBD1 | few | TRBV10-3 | CAISESGQVYNEQFF | TGTGCCATCAGTGAGTCGGGACAGGTGTACAATGAGCAGTTCTTC
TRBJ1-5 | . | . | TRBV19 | CASSITGGGNQPQHF | TGTGCCAGTAGTATCACCGGGGGGGGCAATCAGCCCCAGCATTTT
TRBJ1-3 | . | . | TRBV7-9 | CASSPDTTGNTIYF | TGTGCCAGCAGCCCTGACACAACTGGAAACACCATATATTTT
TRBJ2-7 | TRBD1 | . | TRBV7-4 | CASSETGIPYEQYF | TGTGCCAGCAGCGAGACAGGGATCCCCTACGAGCAGTACTTC
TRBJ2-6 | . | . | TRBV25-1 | CASSEWRSSGANVLTF | TGTGCCAGCAGTGAATGGAGGAGCTCTGGGGCCAACGTCCTGACTTTC
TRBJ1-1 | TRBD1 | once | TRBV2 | CASSVAGQGNTEAFF | TGTGCCAGCAGTGTCGCGGGACAGGGGAACACTGAAGCTTTCTTT
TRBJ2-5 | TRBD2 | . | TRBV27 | CASAMRTSGRGETQYF | TGTGCCAGCGCTATGCGTACTAGCGGGAGAGGGGAGACCCAGTACTTC
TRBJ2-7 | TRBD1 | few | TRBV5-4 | CASSQDRGGDEQYF | TGTGCCAGCAGCCAGGACAGGGGGGGAGACGAGCAGTACTTC
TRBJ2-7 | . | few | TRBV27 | CASSQGGTSYEQYF | TGTGCCAGCAGTCAGGGCGGTACCTCCTACGAGCAGTACTTC
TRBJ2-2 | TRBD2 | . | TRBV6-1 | CASSAPAGVTGELFF | TGTGCCAGCAGTGCACCAGCGGGAGTTACCGGGGAGCTGTTTTTT
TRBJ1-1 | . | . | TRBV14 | CASSPRVSRGEAFF | TGTGCCAGCAGCCCTCGGGTTTCCAGAGGTGAAGCTTTCTTT
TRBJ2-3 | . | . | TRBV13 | CASSLRYGSATDTQYF | TGTGCCAGCAGCCTGAGGTATGGTAGCGCGACAGATACGCAGTATTTT
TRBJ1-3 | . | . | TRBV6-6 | CASANWGRLSGNTIYF | TGTGCCAGCGCGAACTGGGGCCGCCTCTCTGGAAACACCATATATTTT
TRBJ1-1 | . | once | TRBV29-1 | CSVEEGGRTEAFF | TGCAGCGTTGAGGAAGGTGGGAGGACTGAAGCTTTCTTT
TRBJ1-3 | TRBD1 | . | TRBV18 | CASSPPEQGIAGTIYF | TGTGCCAGCTCACCACCGGAACAGGGGATCGCGGGCACCATATATTTT
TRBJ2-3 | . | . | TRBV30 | CAWSVPSSRDTQYF | TGTGCCTGGAGTGTTCCCTCTTCTCGGGATACGCAGTATTTT
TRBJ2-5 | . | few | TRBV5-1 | CASSLPPYETQYF | TGCGCCAGCAGCTTGCCCCCTTATGAGACCCAGTACTTC
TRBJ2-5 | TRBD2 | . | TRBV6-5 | CASSYEREGRETQYF | TGTGCCAGCAGTTACGAGCGGGAGGGCCGAGAGACCCAGTACTTC
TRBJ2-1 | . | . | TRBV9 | CASSLRDPAEQFF | TGTGCCAGCAGCCTCAGGGATCCGGCTGAGCAGTTCTTC
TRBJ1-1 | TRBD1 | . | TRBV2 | CARTGNAEASF | TGTGCCAGGACAGGGAATGCTGAAGCTTCCTTT
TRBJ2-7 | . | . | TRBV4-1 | CASSRGEGDVHEQYF | TGCGCCAGCAGCCGGGGAGAAGGCGACGTCCACGAGCAGTACTTC
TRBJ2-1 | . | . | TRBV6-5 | CASSYPSQDEQFF | TGTGCCAGCAGTTACCCATCTCAGGATGAGCAGTTCTTC
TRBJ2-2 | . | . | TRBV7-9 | CASSFLGLFTGELFF | TGTGCCAGCAGCTTCCTAGGACTCTTTACCGGGGAGCTGTTTTTT
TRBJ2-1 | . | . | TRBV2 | CASSPEAWSSYNEQFF | TGTGCCAGCAGTCCGGAGGCCTGGAGCTCCTACAATGAGCAGTTCTTC
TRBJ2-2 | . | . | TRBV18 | CASSPLGRSAGELFF | TGTGCCAGCTCACCGCTGGGTCGGAGTGCAGGGGAGCTGTTTTTT
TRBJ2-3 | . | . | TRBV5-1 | CASSLAMGSHQDTQYF | TGCGCCAGCAGCTTGGCCATGGGGAGCCACCAAGATACGCAGTATTTT
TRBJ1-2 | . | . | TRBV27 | CASSPLSDYGYTF | TGTGCCAGCAGCCCACTATCGGACTATGGCTACACCTTC
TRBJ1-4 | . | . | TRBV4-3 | CASSQDRTGNEKLFF | TGCGCCAGCAGCCAAGATCGAACGGGGAATGAAAAACTGTTTTTT
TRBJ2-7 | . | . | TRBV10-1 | CASSQGPEQYF | TGCGCCAGCAGTCAGGGTCCCGAGCAGTACTTC
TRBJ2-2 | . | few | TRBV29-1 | CSVGDIYTGELFF | TGCAGCGTTGGGGACATTTACACCGGGGAGCTGTTTTTT
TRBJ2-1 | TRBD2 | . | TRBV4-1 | CASSTYHLAGGLNEQFF | TGCGCCAGCAGCACATACCACCTAGCGGGAGGCTTGAATGAGCAGTTCTTC
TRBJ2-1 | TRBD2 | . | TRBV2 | CATTSGEGYNEQFF | TGTGCCACGACTAGCGGAGAAGGATACAATGAGCAGTTCTTC
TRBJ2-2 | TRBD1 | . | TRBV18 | CASSLSTGPRELFF | TGTGCCAGCTCACTCTCGACAGGGCCCCGGGAGCTGTTTTTT
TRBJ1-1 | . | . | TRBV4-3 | CASSQDRVLNTEAFF | TGCGCCAGCAGCCAAGATCGGGTCTTGAACACTGAAGCTTTCTTT